The clone carrying this T cell receptor (beta chain) has at least ten counts. This entry belongs to a study of early T cells in non-severe SARS-CoV-2 infection. Study at large: Unsorted whole-blood RNA was sequenced in bulk, leaving chains unpaired.

Individual cDNA molecules were tagged with unique molecular identifiers, the study reported. MiXCR, applied by TCRdb to the 5' RACE reads, yields one record per CDR3 protein. Of about 25,000 distinct CDR3 sequences listed, roughly 4.4% are singletons. The CDR3 loop spans 15 amino acids. Trimming shortened V by 3 bases and J by 1 base, and 10 bases separated the two germline ends. Germline CDR1 and CDR2: KGHSH and LQKENI. This chain uses TRBV18 with TRBJ1-5; D is possibly TRBD1 (6 bases). The sequencing sample was made of whole blood. This clonotype was obtained from an adult who was a healthcare worker with PCR-confirmed SARS-CoV-2 infection or an uninfected control (not recorded which). The chain's CDR3 is CASSPARGSNQPQHF. In nucleotides, the CDR3 is TGTGCCAGCTCACCTGCCAGGGGAAGCAATCAGCCCCAGCATTTT.